A selection of T cell receptor beta chains follows, all from one sample in a study of metastatic and nonmetastatic thyroid tumors. TCRdb reassembled clones from the PCR reads with MiXCR. The repertoire holds under 20,000 clones, with roughly 23% as singletons. Input material: blood. The receptors were sampled from a male donor with papillary thyroid cancer or a benign thyroid nodule (not recorded which). Some clones in this sample may be carry-over from other donors' samples. CDR3s leave out the opening cysteine and the closing phenylalanine or tryptophan. Only some rows state a clone size, as once, few, many or a class for expanded clones.

V: TRBV6-5
size: medium-sized
CDR3: ASSYNRGAGYGYT

V: TRBV24-1
size: few
CDR3: ATSERRNRGAF

V: TRBV30
size: many
CDR3: AGQTGGSYNSPLH

V: TRBV11-1
size: .
CDR3: ASSSSGPGTDTQY

V: TRBV24-1
size: .
CDR3: ATSVPSRGDMSGNTIY

V: TRBV6-2/TRBV6-3
size: many
CDR3: ASSYSREREWHEQF

V: TRBV6-4
size: many
CDR3: ASSGTGSANQPQH

V: TRBV6-5
size: many
CDR3: ASSYVDTNQPQH

V: TRBV30
size: .
CDR3: AWMRIWEDTQY

V: TRBV2
size: many
CDR3: ASSESSTGELF

V: TRBV11-2
size: .
CDR3: ASTLLGVGYT

V: TRBV7-2
size: .
CDR3: ASSPPGQNYEQY

V: TRBV6-1
size: .
CDR3: ASRPLGRGEAF

V: TRBV6-1
size: many
CDR3: AGGDRGSGEQY

V: TRBV11-2
size: once
CDR3: ASSLSYREEGFGYT

V: TRBV10-3
size: many
CDR3: AISDPNSDSGANVLT

V: TRBV7-9
size: many
CDR3: ASSAVGFQF

V: TRBV20-1
size: many
CDR3: SAREPAGMENIQY

V: TRBV20-1
size: .
CDR3: SAREGRDGEF

V: TRBV4-2
size: many
CDR3: ASSPSGASTDTQY

V: TRBV20-1
size: medium-sized
CDR3: SGGAGGQNPTGELF

V: TRBV11-2
size: .
CDR3: ASRRGQSSSEVLT

V: TRBV6-5
size: few
CDR3: ASSTPTSGKRSDQY

V: TRBV12-3/TRBV12-4
size: many
CDR3: ASRPLGTGRDTQY

V: TRBV11-2
size: many
CDR3: ASSYVQETQY

V: TRBV30
size: many
CDR3: ACHRTGGITEAF